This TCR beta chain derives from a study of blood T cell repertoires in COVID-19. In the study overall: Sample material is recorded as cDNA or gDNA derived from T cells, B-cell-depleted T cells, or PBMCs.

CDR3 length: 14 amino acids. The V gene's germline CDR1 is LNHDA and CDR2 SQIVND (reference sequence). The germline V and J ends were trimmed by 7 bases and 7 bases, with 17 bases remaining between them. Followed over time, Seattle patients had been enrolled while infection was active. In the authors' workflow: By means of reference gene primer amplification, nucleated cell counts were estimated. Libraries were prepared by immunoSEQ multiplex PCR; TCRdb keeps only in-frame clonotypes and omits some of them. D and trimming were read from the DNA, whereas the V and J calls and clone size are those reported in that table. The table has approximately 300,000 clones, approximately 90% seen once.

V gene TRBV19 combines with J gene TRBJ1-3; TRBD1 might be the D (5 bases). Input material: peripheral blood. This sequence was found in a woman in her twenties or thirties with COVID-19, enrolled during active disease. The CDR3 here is CASIQAHLANTIYF. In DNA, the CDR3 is TGTGCCAGTATACAGGCCCATCTTGCGAACACCATATATTTT.